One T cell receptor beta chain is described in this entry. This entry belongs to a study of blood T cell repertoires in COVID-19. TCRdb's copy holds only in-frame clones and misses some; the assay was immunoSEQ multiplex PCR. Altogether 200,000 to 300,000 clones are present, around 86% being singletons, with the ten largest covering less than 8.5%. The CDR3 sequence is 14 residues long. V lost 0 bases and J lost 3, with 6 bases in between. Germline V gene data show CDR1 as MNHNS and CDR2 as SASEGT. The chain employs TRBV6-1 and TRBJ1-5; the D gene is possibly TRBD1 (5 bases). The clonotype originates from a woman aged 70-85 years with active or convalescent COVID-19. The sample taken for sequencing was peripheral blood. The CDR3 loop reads CASSEATVNQPQHF. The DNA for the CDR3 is TGTGCCAGCAGTGAAGCGACAGTCAATCAGCCCCAGCATTTT.